One sample yielded the 21 T cell receptor beta chains listed below, sequenced in a study of T-cell reconstitution after alpha-beta-depleted transplantation in children. The TCRbeta library was prepared with unique molecular identifiers. TCRdb reanalysed the PCR reads using MiXCR and keeps one entry per CDR3 protein. This sample has approximately 350,000 distinct CDR3 sequences, with roughly 17% found just once. The material was PBMCs, mostly from graft donor cells, obtained 360 days after TCRalphabeta/CD19-depleted stem cell transplant. All receptors derive from a male patient between 2 and 9 years old who had a stem cell transplant for acute lymphoblastic leukemia, so the T cells may come from the graft donor.

This clonotype appeared many times. For the CDR3, the DNA is TGCAGCGTTGAAGATGGGGTTTTAGGGGAGCTGTTTTTT. Encoded protein: CSVEDGVLGELFF. The chain is built from TRBV29-1 and TRBJ2-2; D gene unclear. The CDR3 spans 13 residues. Trimming removed 0 bases from V and 8 bases from J, with 10 bases in between. Germline V gene lookup returns CDR1 SQVTM and CDR2 ANQGSEA.

This clonotype has more than one count but fewer than ten. At one of its ends the junction is not consistent with the germline gene, which may arise from a read error. This chain links TRBV6-5 with TRBJ2-2; unclear D gene. Looked up from germline, CDR1 is MNHEY and CDR2 is SVGAGI. CDR3 size: 14 residues. The CDR3 sequence is CASSYSSGKVELVF. The CDR3 DNA follows: TGTGCCAGCAGTTACTCGTCCGGAAAGGTAGAGCTGGTTTTT.

This clonotype occurred a few times. The genes are TRBV27 and TRBJ2-3; tentatively, D is TRBD1 or TRBD2 (6 bases each). From germline, CDR1 is MNHEY and CDR2 SMNVEV (reference sequence). CDR3 length: 16 residues. The V and J ends lost 2 bases and 4 bases respectively, with 16 bases between them. The CDR3 DNA reads as TGTGCCAGCAGTTTAGGGAGACTAGGGGGAGCAGATACGCAGTATTTT. This codes for CASSLGRLGGADTQYF.

This chain connects TRBV28 to TRBJ1-5; D remains unclear. The CDR3 length is 15 residues. Germline lookup yields CDR1 MDHEN and CDR2 SYDVKM. V lost 3 bases and J 7 bases, leaving 16 bases between the germline ends. The CDR3 loop is CASSFSQKLSQPQHF. The CDR3 DNA sequence: TGTGCCAGCAGTTTCTCTCAGAAACTCTCCCAGCCCCAGCATTTT.

This clonotype was detected only a few times. The chain joins TRBV5-1 to TRBJ2-7; D is ambiguous. V dropped 0 bases and J dropped 3 bases, with 7 bases sitting between them. Germline V lookup: CDR1 SGHRS, CDR2 YFSETQ. The CDR3 is 13 residues long. The CDR3, as DNA: TGCGCCAGCAGCTTGGCGGTCGACTACGAGCAGTACTTC. Its protein is CASSLAVDYEQYF.

The genes are TRBV6-6 and TRBJ1-1; D not certain. This CDR3 spans 11 amino acids. Trimming pared 10 bases from V and 4 bases from J, leaving 10 bases between. Germline lookup yields CDR1 MNHNY and CDR2 SVGAGI (reference sequence). CDR3 in amino acids: CATKRGTEAFF. The CDR3 region has the DNA TGTGCCACAAAGCGGGGCACTGAAGCTTTCTTT.

This clonotype appeared a few times. This sequence joins TRBV28 and TRBJ1-1, with 7 bases lining up with TRBD1. V lost 6 bases, J lost 10 bases, and 11 bases stayed unmatched. The germline V gene encodes CDR1 MDHEN and CDR2 SYDVKM. The CDR3 runs 13 residues. The CDR3 DNA reads as TGTGCCAGCAGATATCAGGGGGGGGTCGGAGCTTTCTTT. Translation: CASRYQGGVGAFF.

V usage is TRBV6-1 and J usage is TRBJ1-3; the D is unclear. The CDR3 is 15 residues long. V was trimmed by 11 bases and J by 1 base, leaving 18 bases between them. Germline V CDR1 and CDR2: MNHNS, SASEGT. In nucleotides, the CDR3 is TGTGCCTCCAACGCCAGGACTGTTTCTGGAAACACCATATATTTT. It encodes CASNARTVSGNTIYF.

V and J are TRBV4-2 and TRBJ2-7, with a tentative D call TRBD2 (6 bases). Germline V gene sequence: CDR1 LGHNA, CDR2 YNFKEQ. The CDR3 loop spans 13 amino acids. V lost 3 bases and J 6 bases, leaving 12 bases between the germline ends. CDR3 sequence (DNA): TGTGCCAGCAGCCAGACTAGAGCGGGCGAGCAGTACTTC. The encoded protein is CASSQTRAGEQYF.

This chain connects TRBV20-1 to TRBJ2-7; TRBD1 might be the D (6 bases). V lost 6 bases and J 4 bases, leaving 28 bases between the germline ends. CDR1 is DFQATT, CDR2 SNEGSKA, per germline (reference sequence). The CDR3 covers 17 residues. Here the CDR3 DNA reads TGCAGTGCGGTAACAGGGTGGTTGGCGACGGGGTCTTACGAGCAGTACTTC. Protein: CSAVTGWLATGSYEQYF.

The sample holds many counts of this clonotype. The V call is TRBV11-2, the J call TRBJ2-4; maybe TRBD2 (6 bases). This CDR3 has 17 residues. V was clipped by 3 bases and J by 0 bases, with 15 bases between them. The germline CDR1 and CDR2 sequences are SGHAT and FQNNGV. DNA for the CDR3: TGTGCCAGCAGCTTTGGCGGGGACCGACTAGCCAAAAACATTCAGTACTTC. The encoded protein is CASSFGGDRLAKNIQYF.

This clonotype was seen a handful of times. The V gene is TRBV20-1, the J gene TRBJ2-1; TRBD2 is a possible D gene (5 bases). Germline lookup yields CDR1 DFQATT and CDR2 SNEGSKA (reference sequence). CDR3 length: 16 residues. The germline V and J ends were trimmed by 3 bases and 4 bases, with 19 bases remaining between them. The CDR3 nucleotides read TGCAGTGCTAGGTTGAGCGGCCGAGTCACTTACAATGAGCAGTTCTTC. This translates into CSARLSGRVTYNEQFF.

The rearrangement links TRBV7-3 to TRBJ2-3, with 8 nucleotides matching TRBD2. J was trimmed by 2 bases and V by 5 bases; bases with no gene match: 15. The germline gives CDR1 SGHTA, CDR2 FQGTGA. There are 18 residues in the CDR3. CDR3 bases: TGTGCCAGCAGCCCTTTCGGGACTAGGAGTAGCTCCACAGATACGCAGTATTTT. This codes for CASSPFGTRSSSTDTQYF.

This clonotype was seen a few times. V gene TRBV6-5 combines with J gene TRBJ1-5; D is undetermined. Trimming stripped 4 bases from V and 2 bases from J, with 6 bases between. This CDR3 has 13 amino acids. The V gene's germline CDR1 is MNHEY and CDR2 SVGAGI. The CDR3 loop reads CASSSGGNQPQHF. The CDR3 DNA is TGTGCCAGCAGTTCCGGGGGCAATCAGCCCCAGCATTTT.

This chain links TRBV27 with TRBJ2-4, with 8 bases matching TRBD2. The CDR3 covers 16 residues. CDR1 is MNHEY, CDR2 SMNVEV, per germline (reference sequence). V shed 0 bases and J 6 bases; nucleotides not matched to a gene: 7. As DNA, the CDR3 is TGTGCCAGCAGTTTATCGACCGGACTAGCAGGAAACATTCAGTACTTC. It codes for CASSLSTGLAGNIQYF.

This clonotype was observed a handful of times. The chain links TRBV7-8 to TRBJ2-7; no clear D. From germline, CDR1 is SGHVS and CDR2 FQNEAQ. The CDR3 extends over 15 amino acids. V gave up 4 bases and J gave up 3 bases, with 16 bases separating them. The CDR3 here is CASSSPYTFDYEQYF. The CDR3 nucleotides are TGTGCCAGCAGCTCCCCCTACACCTTTGACTACGAGCAGTACTTC.

This clonotype was seen more than once but under ten times. The chain carries TRBV28 and TRBJ2-7; TRBD2 agrees at 7 bases. Germline V lookup: CDR1 MDHEN, CDR2 SYDVKM. The ends lost 4 bases at V and 3 bases at J; junction bases unmatched: 18. The CDR3 is 18 residues long. The CDR3 coding sequence is TGTGCCAGCAGTTCGGGGGTCATGAGGGAGGGCCCAATCTACGAGCAGTACTTC. It codes for CASSSGVMREGPIYEQYF.

The gene calls are TRBV7-6 and TRBJ2-7; 12 bases are a match to TRBD2. Looked up from germline, CDR1 is SGHVS and CDR2 is FNYEAQ. This CDR3 contains 16 residues. V was clipped by 3 bases and J by 1 base; unmatched bases: 4. The CDR3 DNA reads TGTGCCAGCAGCTTCCTAGCGGGAGGGAATTCCTACGAGCAGTACTTC. This sequence encodes CASSFLAGGNSYEQYF.

In its sample, this clonotype was seen a few times. V and J are TRBV6-1 and TRBJ2-7; D unresolved. Germline V gene lookup returns CDR1 MNHNS and CDR2 SASEGT. The V gene lost 9 bases and the J gene lost 0 bases, with 24 bases spanning the gap. This CDR3 has 17 amino acids. The CDR3 here is CASTVFPLKTRSYEQYF. CDR3 bases: TGTGCCAGTACCGTTTTCCCCTTGAAGACCCGCTCCTACGAGCAGTACTTC.

This clonotype was counted many times. This chain connects TRBV7-2 to TRBJ2-7; no reliable D call. This CDR3 has 15 residues. CDR1 and CDR2 (germline): SGHTA, FQGNSA. The V gene lost 3 bases and the J gene lost 3 bases, with 15 bases spanning the gap. The chain's CDR3 is CASSLGKGKGYEQYF. CDR3 bases: TGTGCCAGCAGCTTGGGGAAAGGGAAAGGCTACGAGCAGTACTTC.

This clonotype has a count of ten or more. This chain connects TRBV12-3 or TRBV12-4 to TRBJ2-1; D unclear. The CDR3 sequence is 15 residues long. The ends were cut back, 6 bases at V and 8 bases at J, with 20 bases in the middle. CDR3: CASSPGKVPRDEQFF. The CDR3, as DNA: TGTGCCAGCAGCCCCGGTAAGGTACCAAGGGATGAGCAGTTCTTC.